The clone carrying this T cell receptor beta chain was observed a few times. Its antigen is still unknown. This sample was included in a study of Ad26.COV2.S vaccination and SARS-CoV-2 variants. Findings and limits, study-wide: Non-spike TCR breadth was similar in vaccine and placebo recipients. Reportedly, after vaccination the spike-specific CD8+ and CD4+ T cell responses displayed substantial breadth.

Sequencing used immunoSEQ multiplex PCR; TCRdb keeps in-frame clones, though not all of them. The table shows around 370,000 clones, with 90% to 95% occurring only once. Trimming stripped 0 bases from V and 10 bases from J, with 10 bases between. From germline, CDR1 is LNHNV and CDR2 YYDKDF (reference sequence). CDR3 size: 14 residues. This sample comprised peripheral blood, obtained after recovery from COVID-19. The chain joins TRBV15 to TRBJ1-6; D gene ambiguous. This TCR was sampled from a human donor who had recovered from COVID-19. CDR3 in amino acids: CATSRDPAPSPLHF. CDR3 DNA sequence: TGTGCCACCAGCAGAGATCCGGCCCCCTCACCCCTCCACTTT.